In this sample, the clone carrying this T cell receptor (beta chain) turned up a few times. Its target is not known. CDR3 size: 17 residues. The germline V gene has CDR1 SGHVS and CDR2 FQNEAQ. The V end was cut by 4 bases, the J end by 4 bases, with 22 bases between. What was sequenced were expressed TCRB transcripts, since all of the isolated RNA had been reverse transcribed. Sequencing used immunoSEQ multiplex PCR; TCRdb keeps in-frame clones, though not all of them. The sample consists of tens of thousands of clones, around 63% of them appearing once. These data originate in a study of beta chain features in type 1 diabetes. Overall study findings and caveats: Across patients, naive, central memory and Treg TCRB repertoires exhibited apparently greater similarity than was observed across healthy donors. All four CD4+ subsets from Type 1 diabetes patients carried moderately but significantly shorter TCRB CDR3s.

Material: Tregs from blood. The source of this sequence is a man aged 25-40 years with type 1 diabetes. Some clones in this sample may be carry-over from other donors' samples. This chain uses TRBV7-8 with TRBJ2-5; a possible D gene is TRBD1 (6 bases). The CDR3 here is CASSSDRKRGVRETQYF. Here the CDR3 DNA reads TGTGCCAGCAGCTCCGACAGGAAAAGAGGGGTTCGAGAGACCCAGTACTTC.